This T cell receptor (beta chain) emerged from a study of blood T cell repertoires in COVID-19. This clone has just a few counts. V lost 0 bases and J lost 4, with 7 bases in between. This CDR3 is 14 amino acids long. The V gene's germline CDR1 is MNHEY and CDR2 SVGAGI. Assay: immunoSEQ multiplex PCR; the TCRdb copy retains only in-frame clones and omits some. The profile covers 150,000 to 180,000 clones, with 65% to 90% appearing a single time and 9.5% to 13% taken by the ten largest. This TCR was recovered from a woman aged 55-70 years with COVID-19, enrolled during active disease. The material sequenced was peripheral blood. The rearrangement uses TRBV6-5 and TRBJ1-3; D is ambiguous. Written as DNA, the CDR3 is TGTGCCAGCAGTTACTCGACAAACGGAAACACCATATATTTT. It encodes CASSYSTNGNTIYF.